This TCR beta chain appears in the sequencing data of a study of blood T cell repertoires in COVID-19 (dated by TCRdb to the early 2020s). Some background on the complete study: The collaborator samples originated in the United States, Italy and Spain and spanned the acute and convalescent phases of COVID-19. The prospective study material was composed of cDNA or gDNA derived from T cells, B-cell-depleted T cells, or PBMCs. Deeply sampled blood TCRbeta repertoires from subjects exposed to, actively infected with, or recovered from COVID-19 were included in the dataset. The repertoires were released in a freely available public database intended as a resource for research on the immune response to SARS-CoV-2. The samples were drawn from the first 160 participants of the ongoing ImmuneRACE study and from 1,254 subjects provided by 6 global collaborators. Sample metadata almost always included a de-identified subject ID, COVID-19 status, age in years and sex. Where available, HLA class I and class II types were taken from metadata supplied by the sample provider and were not determined by assay-based typing. What the research found in general, with its limitations: How much clinical and demographic metadata was included differed by source and by participant, and the metadata was provided uncurated.

A note on this clone: Its recognized antigen is unknown. No base quality information exists; no much larger clone differs at one position.

The immunoSEQ Assay, a bias-controlled multiplex PCR, was used to amplify TCRbeta CDR3 regions from genomic DNA. Regarding the original processing steps: The number of nucleated cells in each sample was estimated by amplification of reference gene primers within the assay. To quantify the absolute abundance of each unique TCRbeta CDR3 rearrangement, sequence reads were collapsed and filtered. Productive Simpson clonality was computed per sample as the square root of Simpson's diversity index over productive rearrangements. TCRdb took over this immuneACCESS table, retaining in-frame rearrangements with V and J assigned. Such tables are incomplete; in checked studies, under half of the missing clones stem from an unresolved V gene, and the remainder is unexplained. D and trimming come from the DNA, and the V and J calls and clone size come from that table. Counted in this sample were roughly 220,000 clones; roughly 85% of them appeared once. The ten largest clones take up 3% to 4.5% of the sample.

Its CDR3 holds 13 amino acids, cysteine through phenylalanine. Here the CDR3 DNA is all that survives: 39 bases in frame from base 1. For CDR1 and CDR2, the germline V gene lists KGHSH and LQKENI. Deletion took 3 bases off V and 11 bases off J, with a span of 16 bases between the germline ends. Participants in the prospective study were aged about 18 to 89 years, lived in some 24 United States geographic areas, and enrolled through a virtual design. Cohort assignment in the prospective study relied on participant-reported clinical history from a screening survey and a study questionnaire. Mobile phlebotomists in the prospective study collected whole blood, serum and a nasopharyngeal or oropharyngeal swab from every participant. Over an approximately 2-month period, participants in the prospective study had the option of providing additional blood draws and questionnaires. Before DNA extraction, prospective study blood samples were shipped either frozen or at room temperature.

The receptor comes from a woman aged 40-49 years with acute COVID-19. The sequence links TRBV18 to TRBJ1-1; no D segment can be confidently identified. Sequenced sample: PBMCs or T cells enriched from blood (not recorded which). The CDR3 sequence is CASSPDTAILAFF. In nucleotide form, the sequence is TGTGCCAGCTCACCCGACACTGCCATACTCGCTTTCTTT.